The rows below give T cell receptor beta chains drawn from one sample of a study of T cell repertoires in cytomegalovirus infection. From the reads, TCRdb called clonotypes with MiXCR, one entry per CDR3 protein. This sample has a few hundred thousand distinct CDR3 sequences, with roughly a third found just once. These receptors are not linked to any known antigen. The sequencing used cultured PBMCs, collected from culture after CMV antigen stimulation. The receptors come from a human donor in good health (CMV status not recorded). Some clones in this sample may be carry-over from other donors' samples. Each CDR3 is given with its conserved first and last residue. Fields, in order: D gene, J gene, V gene, clone size, CDR3 protein, CDR3 DNA. D genes are given only for firm matches. Clone size, where shown, is once, few, many, or a class for clones that have expanded.

d_gene: -; j_gene: TRBJ1-1; v_gene: TRBV11-3; abundance: -; CDR3aa: CASSLEEVWGKRTEAFF; CDR3nt: TGTGCCAGCAGCTTAGAGGAAGTATGGGGTAAAAGGACTGAAGCTTTCTTT
d_gene: TRBD2; j_gene: TRBJ2-1; v_gene: TRBV12-3/TRBV12-4; abundance: -; CDR3aa: CASSPLGVGTSGRGEQFF; CDR3nt: TGTGCCAGCAGTCCTCTTGGTGTTGGGACTAGCGGGAGAGGTGAGCAGTTCTTC
d_gene: -; j_gene: TRBJ2-1; v_gene: TRBV7-6; abundance: many; CDR3aa: CASSEEVASTTLNEQFF; CDR3nt: TGTGCCAGCAGCGAGGAGGTGGCTAGTACAACCCTCAATGAGCAGTTCTTC
d_gene: TRBD2; j_gene: TRBJ2-1; v_gene: TRBV19; abundance: few; CDR3aa: CAVRGIAGGRYNEQFF; CDR3nt: TGTGCCGTCCGGGGTATAGCGGGAGGCCGGTACAATGAGCAGTTCTTC
d_gene: -; j_gene: TRBJ2-3; v_gene: TRBV27; abundance: once; CDR3aa: CASSLTGRGGDTQYF; CDR3nt: TGTGCCAGCAGTTTAACGGGCCGCGGAGGGGATACGCAGTATTTT
d_gene: -; j_gene: TRBJ1-5; v_gene: TRBV3-1; abundance: few; CDR3aa: CASSQGLNQPQHF; CDR3nt: TGTGCCAGCAGCCAAGGTCTGAATCAGCCCCAGCATTTT
d_gene: TRBD2; j_gene: TRBJ2-2; v_gene: TRBV11-2; abundance: -; CDR3aa: CATYPGLADTGELFF; CDR3nt: TGTGCCACCTATCCGGGACTAGCGGACACCGGGGAGCTGTTTTTT
d_gene: TRBD2; j_gene: TRBJ2-3; v_gene: TRBV20-1; abundance: -; CDR3aa: CSAFLAGAAPRTDTQYF; CDR3nt: TGCAGTGCTTTTCTAGCGGGAGCAGCACCTCGCACAGATACGCAGTATTTT
d_gene: -; j_gene: TRBJ1-1; v_gene: TRBV7-2; abundance: -; CDR3aa: CASSPTSGTEAFF; CDR3nt: TGTGCCAGCAGCCCTACATCGGGCACTGAAGCTTTCTTT
d_gene: TRBD1; j_gene: TRBJ2-5; v_gene: TRBV2; abundance: -; CDR3aa: CASSEDRGQETQYF; CDR3nt: TGTGCCAGCAGCGAGGACAGGGGGCAAGAGACCCAGTACTTC
d_gene: -; j_gene: TRBJ2-2; v_gene: TRBV7-2; abundance: many; CDR3aa: CASSHSKNTGELFF; CDR3nt: TGTGCCAGCAGCCATTCAAAGAACACCGGGGAGCTGTTTTTT
d_gene: -; j_gene: TRBJ2-1; v_gene: TRBV4-1; abundance: few; CDR3aa: CASSQEESGKAYNEQFF; CDR3nt: TGCGCCAGCAGCCAAGAAGAGTCCGGGAAGGCCTACAATGAGCAGTTCTTC
d_gene: -; j_gene: TRBJ2-1; v_gene: TRBV7-3; abundance: few; CDR3aa: CASSAQERPSYNEQFF; CDR3nt: TGTGCCAGCAGCGCCCAAGAGCGGCCTTCCTACAATGAGCAGTTCTTC
d_gene: TRBD1; j_gene: TRBJ2-5; v_gene: TRBV7-2; abundance: -; CDR3aa: CASSLVDRAGETQYF; CDR3nt: TGTGCCAGCAGCTTAGTAGACAGGGCGGGAGAGACCCAGTACTTC
d_gene: TRBD2; j_gene: TRBJ2-1; v_gene: TRBV7-2; abundance: few; CDR3aa: CASNRAGGYNEQFF; CDR3nt: TGTGCCAGCAACCGGGCGGGAGGGTACAATGAGCAGTTCTTC
d_gene: -; j_gene: TRBJ2-7; v_gene: TRBV4-1; abundance: -; CDR3aa: CASSQARAGRSYEQYF; CDR3nt: TGCGCCAGCAGCCAAGCCCGCGCCGGCAGGTCCTACGAGCAGTACTTC
d_gene: -; j_gene: TRBJ2-6; v_gene: TRBV2; abundance: few; CDR3aa: CASSEQNSGANVLTF; CDR3nt: TGTGCCAGCAGTGAACAGAACTCTGGGGCCAACGTCCTGACTTTC
d_gene: TRBD2; j_gene: TRBJ2-2; v_gene: TRBV7-6; abundance: -; CDR3aa: CASSLYIGRREGPGELFF; CDR3nt: TGTGCCAGCAGCTTATACATAGGACGGCGGGAGGGCCCCGGGGAGCTGTTTTTT
d_gene: TRBD2; j_gene: TRBJ2-5; v_gene: TRBV19; abundance: -; CDR3aa: CASTPTGGREETQYF; CDR3nt: TGTGCCAGTACCCCAACGGGAGGGCGGGAAGAGACCCAGTACTTC
d_gene: -; j_gene: TRBJ2-7; v_gene: TRBV20-1; abundance: -; CDR3aa: CSASFGVYEQYF; CDR3nt: TGCAGTGCTAGTTTCGGGGTCTACGAGCAGTACTTC
d_gene: -; j_gene: TRBJ2-2; v_gene: TRBV4-1; abundance: -; CDR3aa: CASSQEQGGGELFF; CDR3nt: TGCGCCAGCAGCCAAGAGCAGGGAGGCGGGGAGCTGTTTTTT
d_gene: TRBD1; j_gene: TRBJ1-1; v_gene: TRBV12-3/TRBV12-4; abundance: -; CDR3aa: CASRRTGRRGTEAFF; CDR3nt: TGTGCCAGCAGGAGGACAGGGCGGCGGGGAACTGAAGCTTTCTTT
d_gene: -; j_gene: TRBJ2-1; v_gene: TRBV15; abundance: -; CDR3aa: CATSSRVGSVVVMADEQFF; CDR3nt: TGTGCCACCAGCAGTCGGGTCGGATCGGTAGTCGTTATGGCCGATGAGCAGTTCTTC
d_gene: -; j_gene: TRBJ1-5; v_gene: TRBV28; abundance: -; CDR3aa: CASSWARVSNQPQHF; CDR3nt: TGTGCCAGCAGTTGGGCCAGGGTTAGCAATCAGCCCCAGCATTTT